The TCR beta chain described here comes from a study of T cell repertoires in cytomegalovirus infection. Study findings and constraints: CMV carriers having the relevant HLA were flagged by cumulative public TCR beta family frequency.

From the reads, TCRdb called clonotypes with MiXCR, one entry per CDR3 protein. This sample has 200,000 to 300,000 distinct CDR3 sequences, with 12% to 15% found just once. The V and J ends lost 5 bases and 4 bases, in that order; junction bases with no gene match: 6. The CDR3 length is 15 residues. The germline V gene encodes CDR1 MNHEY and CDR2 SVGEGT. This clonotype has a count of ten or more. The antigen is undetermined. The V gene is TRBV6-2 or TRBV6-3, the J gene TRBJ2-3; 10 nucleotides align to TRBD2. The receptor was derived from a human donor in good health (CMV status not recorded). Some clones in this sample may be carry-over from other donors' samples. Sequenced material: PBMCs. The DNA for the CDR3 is TGTGCCAGCAGTAAGTCTAGCGGGGGCGCAGATACGCAGTATTTT. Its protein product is CASSKSSGGADTQYF.